These T cell receptor beta chains were read from a single sample in a study of T cells in Graves' hyperthyroidism and ophthalmopathy. TCRdb ran MiXCR on the multiplex PCR reads and lists one entry per CDR3 protein. The sample holds a few hundred thousand distinct CDR3 sequences, about 15% seen once. Sample: blood. The receptors originated from a woman in her 30s with Graves' hyperthyroidism that later progressed to Graves' ophthalmopathy. Both conserved end residues are trimmed from each CDR3.

J	V	CDR3
TRBJ1-1	TRBV11-3	ASSMDSKAF
TRBJ2-7	TRBV7-9	ASSFSSSGYEQY
TRBJ1-2	TRBV14	ASSGTAYYGYT
TRBJ1-6	TRBV18	ASSPAQTPQSPLH
TRBJ1-1	TRBV7-2	ASSGRVGGTEAF
TRBJ2-7	TRBV7-2	ASSLRVTSGGSYEQY
TRBJ2-5	TRBV30	AWSIGSETQY
TRBJ1-5	TRBV7-2	ASSPGERQPQH
TRBJ2-7	TRBV12-3/TRBV12-4	ASRRQGGEQY
TRBJ2-1	TRBV9	ASSVDGQGSYNEQL
TRBJ1-5	TRBV7-2	ASSKGQFSNQPQH
TRBJ2-7	TRBV18	ASSRTVGYEQY
TRBJ2-4	TRBV5-1	ASSFGGYQAKNIQY
TRBJ2-3	TRBV6-1	ASSKAGGVLDTQY
TRBJ2-1	TRBV6-1	ASSGGLNEQF
TRBJ2-7	TRBV6-8	ASSSLRLQGIYEQY
TRBJ2-3	TRBV20-1	SAARGGGPDTQY
TRBJ2-1	TRBV28	ASSLRTSGRFYNEQF
TRBJ2-2	TRBV6-2/TRBV6-3	ASDTGRDTGELF
TRBJ1-2	TRBV19	ASDETNRDGYT
TRBJ1-5	TRBV19	ASSIDLPTDSNQPQH
TRBJ2-1	TRBV7-2	ASSLASLAGNYNEQF
TRBJ1-1	TRBV10-2	ATTRESGTEAF
TRBJ2-5	TRBV6-1	ASRQGAETQY
TRBJ2-1	TRBV7-3	ASSLRGHNEGQF
TRBJ1-2	TRBV28	ASSFGTAYGYT
TRBJ2-3	TRBV5-1	ASSFQRGSTDTQY
TRBJ1-2	TRBV29-1	SVATTNYGYT
TRBJ2-1	TRBV7-9	ASSSRDSPQAEQF
TRBJ2-1	TRBV4-1	ASSRGQVNYNEQF
TRBJ2-5	TRBV20-1	SAEAGAGIQETQY
TRBJ1-4	TRBV10-3	AIRDTTEKLF
TRBJ1-1	TRBV27	ASSYGPGNTEAF
TRBJ1-2	TRBV7-3	ASSLMQAGRGYT
TRBJ2-1	TRBV14	ASSQVRDRQF
TRBJ2-1	TRBV20-1	SAAEGGTQDDEQF
TRBJ2-3	TRBV19	ASKFRESGTDTQY
TRBJ1-4	TRBV7-2	ASSLGQGALGNEKLF
TRBJ2-3	TRBV28	ASRERGTDTQY
TRBJ2-7	TRBV20-1	SARDHSGINYEQY
TRBJ1-2	TRBV19	ASQRRGGRYGYT
TRBJ1-4	TRBV7-2	ASSLVSGSNEKLF
TRBJ2-2	TRBV28	ASRGTSGRYDGELF
TRBJ2-7	TRBV19	ASSISGYEQY
TRBJ2-3	TRBV28	ASSPSIFETQY
TRBJ2-3	TRBV5-1	ASSFGTGDTQY
TRBJ1-2	TRBV15	ATSREQAVYGYT
TRBJ2-1	TRBV12-3/TRBV12-4	ASSSGTSGKGGVYNEQF
TRBJ1-1	TRBV15	ATSRVGNTEAF
TRBJ2-7	TRBV30	AWEQSRGAYEQY
TRBJ2-7	TRBV18	ASSPPGGLDEQY